This TCR beta chain was recorded in a study of long-term antiretroviral therapy in people with HIV. The run of the v3.0 immunoSEQ assay was at survey level. Data came from immunoSEQ multiplex PCR; TCRdb stores just in-frame clones and leaves some out. The sample yields some 33,000 clones, around 97% seen once. On this clone: Its antigen is unknown.

Study-wide findings and caveats: Post-treatment diversity went higher with ART but stayed below transplant donor controls. HIV repertoires covered narrower CDR3 length ranges than controls did. There were no data on ART adherence, viral resistance or therapy changes, a gap that limits inferences about post-ART repertoire changes.

The V and J ends lost 1 base and 4 bases respectively, with 14 bases between them. From germline, CDR1 is SGHRS and CDR2 YFSETQ. The CDR3 runs 15 residues. The chain employs TRBV5-1 and TRBJ2-5, with D maybe TRBD1 (6 bases). The sequence derives from a man in his thirties or forties with HIV. Material: unsorted PBMCs, obtained 7.6 years after starting antiretroviral therapy. The CDR3 DNA reads TGCGCCAGCAGCTTGTCAGCAGGGGAACGAGAGACCCAGTACTTC. This sequence encodes CASSLSAGERETQYF.